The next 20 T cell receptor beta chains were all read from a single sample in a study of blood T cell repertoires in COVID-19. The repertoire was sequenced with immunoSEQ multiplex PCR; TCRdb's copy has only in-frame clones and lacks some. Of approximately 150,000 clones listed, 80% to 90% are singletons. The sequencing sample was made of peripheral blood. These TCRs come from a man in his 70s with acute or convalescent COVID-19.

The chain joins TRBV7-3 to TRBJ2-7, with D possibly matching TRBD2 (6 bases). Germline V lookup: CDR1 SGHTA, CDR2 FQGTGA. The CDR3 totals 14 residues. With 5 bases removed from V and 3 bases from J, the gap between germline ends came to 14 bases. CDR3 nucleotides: TGTGCCAGCAGCCTCGCGGGCGGGAACTACGAGCAGTACTTC. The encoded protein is CASSLAGGNYEQYF. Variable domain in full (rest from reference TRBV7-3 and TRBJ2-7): GAGVSQTPSNKVTEKGKYVELRCDPISGHTALYWYRQSLGQGPEFLIYFQGTGAADDSGLPNDRFFAVRPEGSVSTLKIQRTERGDSAVYLCASSLAGGNYEQYFGPGTRLTVT.

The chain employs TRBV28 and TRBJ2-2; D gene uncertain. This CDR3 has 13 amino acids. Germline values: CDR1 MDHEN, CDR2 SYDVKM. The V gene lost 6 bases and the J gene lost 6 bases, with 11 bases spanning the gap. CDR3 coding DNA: TGTGCCAGCAGCCACTCTACGGCCGGGGAGCTGTTTTTT. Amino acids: CASSHSTAGELFF. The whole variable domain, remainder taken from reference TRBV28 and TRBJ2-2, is DVKVTQSSRYLVKRTGEKVFLECVQDMDHENMFWYRQDPGLGLRLIYFSYDVKMKEKGDIPEGYSVSREKKERFSLILESASTNQTSMYLCASSHSTAGELFFGEGSRLTVL.

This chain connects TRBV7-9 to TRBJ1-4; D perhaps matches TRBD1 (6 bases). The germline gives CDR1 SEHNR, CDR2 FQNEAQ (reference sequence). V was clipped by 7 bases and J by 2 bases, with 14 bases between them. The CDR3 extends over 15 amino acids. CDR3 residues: CASTKGDTTNEKLFF. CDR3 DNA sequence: TGTGCCAGCACCAAAGGGGACACCACTAATGAAAAACTGTTTTTT.

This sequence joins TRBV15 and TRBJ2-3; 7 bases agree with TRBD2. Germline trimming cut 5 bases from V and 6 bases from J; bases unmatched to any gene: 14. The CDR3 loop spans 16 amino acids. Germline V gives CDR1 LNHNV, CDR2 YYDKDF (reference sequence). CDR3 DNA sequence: TGTGCCACCAGCTCCAGGCCCGTGCTAGCGGTGGATACGCAGTATTTT. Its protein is CATSSRPVLAVDTQYF.

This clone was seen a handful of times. The CDR3 loop reads CASSAGQGGNTEAFF. CDR3 DNA sequence: TGTGCCAGCAGTGCGGGACAGGGTGGGAACACTGAAGCTTTCTTT. This sequence joins TRBV6-6 and TRBJ1-1; TRBD1 matches 9 bases. There are 15 residues in the CDR3. Trimming at V came to 5 bases and at J to 1 base, leaving 5 bases not matched to a gene. The V gene's germline CDR1 is MNHNY and CDR2 SVGAGI (reference sequence).

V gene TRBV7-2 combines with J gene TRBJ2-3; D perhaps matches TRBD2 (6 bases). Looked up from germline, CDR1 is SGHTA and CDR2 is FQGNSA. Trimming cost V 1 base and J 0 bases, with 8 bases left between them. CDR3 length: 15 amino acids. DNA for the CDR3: TGTGCCAGCAGCTTAGTAGCGGTTAGCACAGATACGCAGTATTTT. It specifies CASSLVAVSTDTQYF.

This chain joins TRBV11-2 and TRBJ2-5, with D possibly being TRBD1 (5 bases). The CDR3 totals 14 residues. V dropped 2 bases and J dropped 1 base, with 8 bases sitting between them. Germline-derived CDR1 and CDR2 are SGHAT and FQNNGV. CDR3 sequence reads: CASSLTGVQETQYF. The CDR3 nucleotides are TGTGCCAGCAGCTTAACAGGAGTCCAAGAGACCCAGTACTTC. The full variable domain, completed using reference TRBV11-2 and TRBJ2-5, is EAGVAQSPRYKIIEKRQSVAFWCNPISGHATLYWYQQILGQGPKLLIQFQNNGVVDDSQLPKDRFSAERLKGVDSTLKIQPAKLEDSAVYLCASSLTGVQETQYFGPGTRLLVL.

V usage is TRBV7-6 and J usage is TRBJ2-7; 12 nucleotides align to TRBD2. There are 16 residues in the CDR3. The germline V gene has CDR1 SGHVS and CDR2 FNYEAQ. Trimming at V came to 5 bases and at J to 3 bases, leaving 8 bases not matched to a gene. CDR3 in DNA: TGTGCCAGCAGCCCCCGACTAGCGGGAGACCACTACGAGCAGTACTTC. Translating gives CASSPRLAGDHYEQYF.

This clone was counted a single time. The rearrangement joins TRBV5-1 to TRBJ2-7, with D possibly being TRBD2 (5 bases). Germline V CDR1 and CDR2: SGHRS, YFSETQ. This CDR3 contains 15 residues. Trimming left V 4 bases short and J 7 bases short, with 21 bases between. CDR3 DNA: TGCGCCAGCAGCATCGGACTGGAAAACCTACGAGAGCAGTACTTC. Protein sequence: CASSIGLENLREQYF.

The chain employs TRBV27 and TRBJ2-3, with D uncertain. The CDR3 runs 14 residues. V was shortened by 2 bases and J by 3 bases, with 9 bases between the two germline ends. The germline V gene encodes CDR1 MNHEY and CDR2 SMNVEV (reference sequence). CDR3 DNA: TGTGCCAGCAGTTTAATCCCCCTAACAGATACGCAGTATTTT. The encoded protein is CASSLIPLTDTQYF.

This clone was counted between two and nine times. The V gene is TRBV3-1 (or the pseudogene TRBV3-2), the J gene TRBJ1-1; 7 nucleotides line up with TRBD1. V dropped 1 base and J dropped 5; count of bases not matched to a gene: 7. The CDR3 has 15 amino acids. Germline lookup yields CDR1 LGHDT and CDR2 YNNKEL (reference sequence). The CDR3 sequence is CASSQGGQQGTEAFF. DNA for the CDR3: TGTGCCAGCAGCCAAGGGGGACAGCAGGGGACTGAAGCTTTCTTT.

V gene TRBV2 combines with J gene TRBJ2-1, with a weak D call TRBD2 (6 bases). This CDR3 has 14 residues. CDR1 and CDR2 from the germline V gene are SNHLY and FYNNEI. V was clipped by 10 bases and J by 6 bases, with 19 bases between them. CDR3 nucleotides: TGTGCCATCTATGAAACTAGCCGGGGCAATGAGCAGTTCTTC. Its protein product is CAIYETSRGNEQFF.

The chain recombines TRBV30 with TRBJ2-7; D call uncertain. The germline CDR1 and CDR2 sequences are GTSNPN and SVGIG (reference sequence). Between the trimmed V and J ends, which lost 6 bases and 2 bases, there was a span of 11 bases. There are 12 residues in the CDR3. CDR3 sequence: CACTGSAYEQYF. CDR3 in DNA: TGTGCCTGCACCGGGTCGGCCTACGAGCAGTACTTC.

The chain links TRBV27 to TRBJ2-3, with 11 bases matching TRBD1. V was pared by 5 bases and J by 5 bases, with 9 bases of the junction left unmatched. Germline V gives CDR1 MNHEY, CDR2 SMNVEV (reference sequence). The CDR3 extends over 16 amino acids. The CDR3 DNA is TGTGCCAGCAGTATGGATTGGACAGGGGGCGAAGATACGCAGTATTTT. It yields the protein CASSMDWTGGEDTQYF.

In DNA form, the CDR3 reads TGTGCCAGCAGCGACGGGGTGACCCACCACGAGCAGTACTTC. Translation gives CASSDGVTHHEQYF. The chain has TRBV9 and TRBJ2-7, with a tentative D call TRBD2 (5 bases). V shed 3 bases and J shed 5 bases, with 15 bases lying between them. The CDR3 is 14 residues long. CDR1 and CDR2 (germline): SGDLS, YYNGEE.

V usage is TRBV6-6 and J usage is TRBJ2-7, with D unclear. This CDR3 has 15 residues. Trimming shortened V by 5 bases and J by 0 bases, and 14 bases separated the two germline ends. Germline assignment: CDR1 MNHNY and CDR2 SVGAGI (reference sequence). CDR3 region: CASSPPGGASYEQYF. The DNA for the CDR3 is TGTGCCAGCAGTCCGCCTGGCGGAGCCTCCTACGAGCAGTACTTC.

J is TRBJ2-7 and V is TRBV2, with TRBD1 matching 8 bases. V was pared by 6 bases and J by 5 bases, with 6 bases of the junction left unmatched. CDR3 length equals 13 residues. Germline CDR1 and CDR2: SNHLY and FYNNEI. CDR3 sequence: CASRIRGPDEQYF. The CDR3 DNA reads TGTGCCAGCAGAATCAGGGGGCCGGACGAGCAGTACTTC. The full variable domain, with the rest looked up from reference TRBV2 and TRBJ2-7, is EPEVTQTPSHQVTQMGQEVILRCVPISNHLYFYWYRQILGQKVEFLVSFYNNEISEKSEIFDDQFSVERPDGSNFTLKIRSTKLEDSAMYFCASRIRGPDEQYFGPGTRLTVT.

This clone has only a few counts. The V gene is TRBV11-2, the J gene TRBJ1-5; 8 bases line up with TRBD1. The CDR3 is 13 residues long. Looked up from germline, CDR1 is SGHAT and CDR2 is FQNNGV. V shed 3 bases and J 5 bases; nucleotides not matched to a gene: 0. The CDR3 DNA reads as TGTGCCAGCAGCTTGACAGGGGATCAGCCCCAGCATTTT. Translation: CASSLTGDQPQHF.

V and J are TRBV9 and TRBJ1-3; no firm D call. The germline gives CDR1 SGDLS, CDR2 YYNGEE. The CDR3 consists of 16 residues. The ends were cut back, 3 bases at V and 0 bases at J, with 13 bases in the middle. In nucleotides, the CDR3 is TGTGCCAGCAGCGCCACTGACATGTACTCTGGAAACACCATATATTTT. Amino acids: CASSATDMYSGNTIYF. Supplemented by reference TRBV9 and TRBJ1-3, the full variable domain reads DSGVTQTPKHLITATGQRVTLRCSPRSGDLSVYWYQQSLDQGLQFLIQYYNGEERAKGNILERFSAQQFPDLHSELNLSSLELGDSALYFCASSATDMYSGNTIYFGEGSWLTVV.

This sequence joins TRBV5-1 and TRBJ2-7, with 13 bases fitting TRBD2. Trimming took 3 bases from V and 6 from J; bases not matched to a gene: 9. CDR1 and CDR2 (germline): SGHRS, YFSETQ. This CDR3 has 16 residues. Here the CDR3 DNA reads TGCGCCAGCAGCTCCGAACTAGCGGGAGGGATCGGCGAGCAGTACTTC. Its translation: CASSSELAGGIGEQYF. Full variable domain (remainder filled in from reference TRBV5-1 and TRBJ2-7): KAGVTQTPRYLIKTRGQQVTLSCSPISGHRSVSWYQQTPGQGLQFLFEYFSETQRNKGNFPGRFSGRQFSNSRSEMNVSTLELGDSALYLCASSSELAGGIGEQYFGPGTRLTVT.